The rows below give T cell receptor beta chains drawn from one sample of a study of T-cell reconstitution after alpha-beta-depleted transplantation in children. TCRdb re-called the PCR reads with MiXCR, one entry per CDR3 protein. Here the sample spans about 980,000 distinct CDR3 sequences, roughly 31% being singletons. Sample: PBMCs, mostly from graft donor cells, taken 360 days after TCRalphabeta/CD19-depleted stem cell transplant. The receptors come from a boy under two years old who had a stem cell transplant for SCID, so the T cells may come from the graft donor. The CDR3 runs from the conserved cysteine through the conserved F or W. Fields, in order: D gene, J gene, V gene, clone size, CDR3 DNA, CDR3 protein. A D gene is named only where the DNA matches it firmly. Rows may omit the clone size; those that give it use once, few, many or a size class.

NA TRBJ2-3 TRBV7-9 NA TGTGCCAGCCCGCCAGGTCCCGGCACAGATATGCAGTATTTT CASPPGPGTDMQYF
NA TRBJ2-7 TRBV9 NA TGTGCCAGCGCCATTGCTCCTTCCTACGAGCAGTACTTC CASAIAPSYEQYF
NA TRBJ2-1 TRBV7-2 NA TGTGCCAGCAGCTCTACCTTTGAGCAGTTCTTC CASSSTFEQFF
NA TRBJ1-5 TRBV7-2 once TGTGCCAGCAGCCCTACCTTGGCCCCGGCCAGTCAGCCCCAGCATTTT CASSPTLAPASQPQHF
NA TRBJ2-1 TRBV7-2 NA TGTGCCAGCAGCTCTCGGGACGGATTCTACAATGAGCAGTTCTTC CASSSRDGFYNEQFF
NA TRBJ1-2 TRBV10-3 NA TGTGCCATCAGTGAAGGCAGGGGACTGGATGGCTACACCTTC CAISEGRGLDGYTF
NA TRBJ1-1 TRBV10-3 few TGTGCCATCAGTGACCGACCCAAAAATGACACTGAAGCTTTCTTT CAISDRPKNDTEAFF
NA TRBJ2-1 TRBV28 few TGTGCCAGCAACCTAGACCGGCATGAGCAGTTCTTC CASNLDRHEQFF
TRBD2 TRBJ2-1 TRBV13 NA TGTGCCAGCAGCTTAGGCCTAGCGGGGGTCACAACCTACAATGAGCAGTTCTTC CASSLGLAGVTTYNEQFF
NA TRBJ1-1 TRBV6-1 NA TGTGCCAGCAGTGACGGACTGGCCACTGAAGCTTTCTTT CASSDGLATEAFF
NA TRBJ2-7 TRBV5-5 few TGTGCCAGCAGCTTGGCCAGACACGAGCAGTACTTC CASSLARHEQYF
NA TRBJ2-1 TRBV5-5 NA TGTGCCAGCAGCTTGTGGGGGACCAATGAGCAGTTCTTC CASSLWGTNEQFF
TRBD2 TRBJ2-1 TRBV7-6 few TGTGCCAGCAGCGCTCGGACTAGCGGGCTATACAATGAGCAGTTCTTC CASSARTSGLYNEQFF
NA TRBJ2-3 TRBV5-1 NA TGCGCCAGCAGCTTGGCCTGGGGGGGCAGCACAGATACGCAGTATTTT CASSLAWGGSTDTQYF
NA TRBJ1-2 TRBV15 few TGTGCCACCAGCAGAGCCTTGCGGGTCGACAACTATGGCTACACCTTC CATSRALRVDNYGYTF
NA TRBJ2-1 TRBV6-4 many TGTGCTGGGGGGGCCCACAATGAGCAGTTCTTC CAGGAHNEQFF